The 20 T cell receptor beta chains given below trace back to one sample, sequenced in a study of T cells in Graves' hyperthyroidism and ophthalmopathy. RNA transcripts provided the source from which TCR beta CDR3 regions were amplified. Carried out on the TCR CDR3, a first-round RT-PCR used the HTBI primer set. TCRdb re-analysed the multiplex PCR reads in MiXCR, keeping a single row per CDR3 protein. Here the sample spans 500,000 to 550,000 distinct CDR3 sequences, just under 20% being singletons. What was sequenced was blood. These receptors originate from a man in his forties with Graves' ophthalmopathy.

V is TRBV30 and J is TRBJ2-2; 7 bases agree with TRBD1. V shed 4 bases, J shed 5 bases, and the junction held 10 bases outside the gene matches. This CDR3 comprises 15 residues. Germline V lookup: CDR1 GTSNPN, CDR2 SVGIG (reference sequence). The CDR3: CAWKQGVGFTGELFF. The DNA of the CDR3 is TGTGCCTGGAAGCAGGGGGTGGGGTTTACCGGGGAGCTGTTTTTT.

In its sample, this clonotype was seen many times. The junction does not match germline at one end; this may be a read error. This chain links TRBV2 with TRBJ2-7; TRBD2 agrees at 8 bases. Germline CDR1 SNHLY, CDR2 FYNNEI. The CDR3 is 14 residues long. As DNA, the CDR3 is TGTGCCAAGGGGATTAGCGGGGACTCCCACGAGCAGTACTTC. Protein: CAKGISGDSHEQYF.

Many counts were recorded for this clonotype. This chain uses TRBV27 with TRBJ2-5; TRBD1 matches at 8 bases. V was pared by 4 bases and J by 3 bases, with 7 bases of the junction left unmatched. The CDR3 runs to 15 residues. Germline V gene lookup returns CDR1 MNHEY and CDR2 SMNVEV (reference sequence). CDR3 bases: TGTGCCAGCAGTTCGGCCGGGACAGGCGAAGAGACCCAGTACTTC. Translating gives CASSSAGTGEETQYF.

The CDR3 is CASSTDNYSEAFF. CDR3 bases: TGTGCCAGCAGTACCGACAACTATTCTGAAGCTTTCTTT. J is TRBJ1-1 and V is TRBV25-1; unclear D gene. The CDR3 loop spans 13 amino acids. Germline V gene data show CDR1 as MGHDK and CDR2 as SYGVNS. Trimming shortened V by 5 bases and J by 6 bases, and 13 bases separated the two germline ends.

This clonotype was picked up a small number of times. The rearrangement uses TRBV7-8 and TRBJ1-2; TRBD1 might be the D (6 bases). In germline, CDR1 is SGHVS, CDR2 FQNEAQ. This CDR3 has 14 residues. V was pared by 5 bases and J by 4 bases, with 14 bases between. The CDR3 DNA is TGTGCCAGCAGCCCTCGGGACACGGCCTATGGCTACACCTTC. This sequence encodes CASSPRDTAYGYTF.

This clonotype was seen ten or more times. This chain joins TRBV2 and TRBJ1-5; 7 nucleotides agree with TRBD1. In germline, CDR1 is SNHLY, CDR2 FYNNEI. The CDR3 is 13 amino acids. Trimming cost V 6 bases and J 4 bases; bases outside gene matches: 3. The CDR3: CASRDRTNQPQHF. DNA for the CDR3: TGTGCCAGCAGGGACAGGACTAATCAGCCCCAGCATTTT.

This clonotype has a count of ten or more. The rearrangement uses TRBV5-1 and TRBJ2-7; possibly TRBD1 for D (6 bases). Trimming cost V 0 bases and J 2 bases, with 12 bases left between them. Germline lookup yields CDR1 SGHRS and CDR2 YFSETQ. The CDR3 consists of 15 residues. The CDR3 coding sequence is TGCGCCAGCAGCTTGGCACAGGGAGCTGCCTACGAGCAGTACTTC. Translating it yields CASSLAQGAAYEQYF. Filled out from reference TRBV5-1 and TRBJ2-7, the complete variable domain reads KAGVTQTPRYLIKTRGQQVTLSCSPISGHRSVSWYQQTPGQGLQFLFEYFSETQRNKGNFPGRFSGRQFSNSRSEMNVSTLELGDSALYLCASSLAQGAAYEQYFGPGTRLTVT.

There are many counts of this clonotype. This chain joins TRBV2 and TRBJ1-5; a weak D match, TRBD1 (6 bases). Germline CDR1 and CDR2: SNHLY and FYNNEI. V was cut by 3 bases and J by 1 base, with 7 bases left in between. There are 14 residues in the CDR3. DNA for the CDR3: TGTGCCAGCAGTGATGGGGGCAGCAATCAGCCCCAGCATTTT. Translating gives CASSDGGSNQPQHF.

This clonotype was found a few times. The V gene is TRBV7-9, the J gene TRBJ2-1; D is unclear. Germline loops: CDR1 SEHNR, CDR2 FQNEAQ (reference sequence). The CDR3 runs to 13 residues. Trimming cost V 7 bases and J 6 bases, with 13 bases left between them. The CDR3 DNA reads TGTGCCAGCACAGACTCCACCCCCAATGAGCAGTTCTTC. This translates into CASTDSTPNEQFF.

CDR3 amino acids: CASSPTGGKPGELFF. The CDR3 DNA reads TGTGCCAGCAGCCCGACAGGGGGCAAACCTGGGGAGCTGTTTTTT. The chain links TRBV7-3 to TRBJ2-2; 10 bases are a match to TRBD1. The CDR3 is made up of 15 amino acids. The germline V gene encodes CDR1 SGHTA and CDR2 FQGTGA. V shed 5 bases, J shed 8 bases, and the junction held 8 bases outside the gene matches.

A remark on this clonotype: At one end the junction does not follow the germline gene, possibly because of a read error. The rearrangement joins TRBV3-1 to TRBJ2-6; TRBD2 might be the D (5 bases). The CDR3 loop spans 17 amino acids. Germline CDR1 LGHDT, CDR2 YNNKEL (reference sequence). The CDR3 is CAGSQDPSPSGANVLTF. In nucleotides, the CDR3 is TGTGCCGGCAGCCAAGATCCTAGCCCCTCTGGGGCCAACGTCCTGACTTTC.

This clonotype was recorded at least ten times. J is TRBJ2-7 and V is TRBV11-2; the match to TRBD1 covers 7 bases. The germline CDR1 and CDR2 sequences are SGHAT and FQNNGV. Germline trimming cut 5 bases from V and 2 bases from J; bases unmatched to any gene: 9. The CDR3 is 15 residues long. For the CDR3, the DNA is TGTGCCAGCAGCATCCGAACGACAGGGACCTACGAGCAGTACTTC. This sequence encodes CASSIRTTGTYEQYF.

This clonotype appeared many times. The chain recombines TRBV7-2 with TRBJ2-2; 9 nucleotides align to TRBD1. The CDR3 length is 15 residues. Germline V CDR1 and CDR2: SGHTA, FQGNSA. V was clipped by 7 bases and J by 3 bases; unmatched bases: 6. CDR3 sequence (DNA): TGTGCCAGCAACCGACAGGGGGGAGACACCGGGGAGCTGTTTTTT. Encoded protein: CASNRQGGDTGELFF.

This clonotype appeared many times. The CDR3, as DNA: TGTGCCAGCAGTGAAAACAGGGGAGGAAACATTCAGTACTTC. This codes for CASSENRGGNIQYF. This chain uses TRBV2 with TRBJ2-4; D possibly corresponds to TRBD1 (7 bases). V was shortened by 2 bases and J by 6 bases, with 11 bases between the two germline ends. The CDR3 covers 14 residues. CDR1 and CDR2 (germline): SNHLY, FYNNEI.

CDR3 bases: TGTGCCAGCAGTTCGGGGAGCCCCGCACTAGTCTACGAGCAGTACTTC. It translates to CASSSGSPALVYEQYF. This rearrangement joins TRBV12-3 or TRBV12-4 to TRBJ2-7; TRBD2 might be the D (5 bases). The length of the CDR3 is 16 residues. Trimming left V 4 bases short and J 3 bases short, with 19 bases between.

This clonotype was detected many times. The rearrangement joins TRBV7-9 to TRBJ2-1; 10 bases match TRBD2. The CDR3 is 16 amino acids. Germline loops: CDR1 SEHNR, CDR2 FQNEAQ (reference sequence). With 4 bases clipped from V and 5 bases from J, the junction kept 8 bases outside the gene matches. CDR3 coding DNA: TGTGCCAGCAGCTCCTATAGCGGGAGGCTTAACAATGAGCAGTTCTTC. It yields the protein CASSSYSGRLNNEQFF.

This chain uses TRBV13 with TRBJ2-5, with 7 bases identical to TRBD1. This CDR3 has 16 residues. The germline V gene encodes CDR1 PRHDT and CDR2 FYEKMQ (reference sequence). J lost 3 bases, V lost 0 bases, and 7 bases had no gene match. The chain's CDR3 is CASSLGTGLREETQYF. Here the CDR3 DNA reads TGTGCCAGCAGCTTAGGGACAGGGTTGAGGGAAGAGACCCAGTACTTC.

This clonotype has a count of ten or more. The chain combines TRBV28 with TRBJ1-5, with a weak D call TRBD1 (5 bases). This CDR3 is 16 amino acids long. The V and J ends lost 3 bases and 0 bases respectively, with 12 bases between them. Germline V gene data show CDR1 as MDHEN and CDR2 as SYDVKM. The CDR3 coding sequence is TGTGCCAGCAGTTTTGGGGGGAGGGGTAGCAATCAGCCCCAGCATTTT. Translated: CASSFGGRGSNQPQHF.

The chain recombines TRBV29-1 with TRBJ2-5, with D perhaps matching TRBD1 (7 bases). The CDR3 extends over 15 amino acids. Trimming stripped 6 bases from V and 2 bases from J, with 19 bases between. CDR1 and CDR2 (germline): SQVTM, ANQGSEA. As DNA, the CDR3 is TGCAGCGTCCCCCCGTCGGCAGGGGGGCAAGAGACCCAGTACTTC. Encoded protein: CSVPPSAGGQETQYF. Drawing the rest from reference TRBV29-1 and TRBJ2-5, the complete variable domain is SAVISQKPSRDICQRGTSLTIQCQVDSQVTMMFWYRQQPGQSLTLIATANQGSEATYESGFVIDKFPISRPNLTFSTLTVSNMSPEDSSIYLCSVPPSAGGQETQYFGPGTRLLVL.

This clonotype was seen many times. The chain carries TRBV13 and TRBJ2-5; D perhaps matches TRBD2 (5 bases). V lost 4 bases, J lost 5 bases, and 11 bases lay in between. CDR3 length equals 13 residues. Germline V gene lookup returns CDR1 PRHDT and CDR2 FYEKMQ (reference sequence). The CDR3 spells CASSSGWEETQYF. The CDR3 nucleotides are TGTGCCAGCAGCTCCGGGTGGGAGGAGACCCAGTACTTC. The variable domain in full, completed from reference TRBV13 and TRBJ2-5, reads AAGVIQSPRHLIKEKRETATLKCYPIPRHDTVYWYQQGPGQDPQFLISFYEKMQSDKGSIPDRFSAQQFSDYHSELNMSSLELGDSALYFCASSSGWEETQYFGPGTRLLVL.